The 29 T cell receptor beta chains in this list originate from one sample, sequenced in a study of shared clonotypes between healthy human individuals (dated by TCRdb to 2018 to 2020). Libraries came from the immunoSEQ multiplex PCR assay. The clones in this table, taken by TCRdb from immuneACCESS, are in-frame only. Not every clone is retained; where verified, under half of the shortfall comes from an unresolved V gene, and the cause of the rest is unknown. Present in this sample are approximately 1.5 million clones, approximately 98% of which were seen just once. Clones ranked in the top ten supply around 0.47% of the sample. Sequenced: naive CD4+ T cells sorted from blood. Read against the paper, the sample's cell subset or site label means: CD45RA+ positively selected. These receptors came from a man in his thirties or forties in good health.

V is TRBV11-3 and J is TRBJ2-5; possible D gene TRBD1, 6 bases. This CDR3 contains 16 residues. Trimming removed 0 bases from V and 1 base from J, with 12 bases in between. Germline CDR1 reads SGHNT; CDR2 reads YENEEA. The CDR3 DNA reads TGTGCCAGCAGCTTAGATAACACAGGGACCCAAGAGACCCAGTACTTC. This sequence encodes CASSLDNTGTQETQYF.

A few counts support this clone. V usage is TRBV28 and J usage is TRBJ1-5; unclear D gene. CDR1 is MDHEN and CDR2 is SYDVKM in the germline V gene. This CDR3 comprises 10 residues. V was trimmed by 11 bases and J by 4 bases, leaving 6 bases between them. The CDR3 reads CAGGNQPQHF. CDR3 DNA sequence: TGTGCCGGAGGGAATCAGCCCCAGCATTTT.

The CDR3 nucleotides are TGTGCCACCACAGCGGCGAGATCCTCGGAGACCCAGTACTTC. Amino acids: CATTAARSSETQYF. The chain carries TRBV15 and TRBJ2-5; D is possibly TRBD2 (5 bases). Deletions cut 7 bases from V and 5 bases from J, with 17 bases between. The CDR3 spans 14 residues. Germline lookup yields CDR1 LNHNV and CDR2 YYDKDF (reference sequence).

The rearrangement uses TRBV9 and TRBJ2-7; 11 nucleotides line up with TRBD1. CDR3 length: 17 residues. The germline V gene has CDR1 SGDLS and CDR2 YYNGEE. V was clipped by 0 bases and J by 4 bases; unmatched bases: 9. The CDR3 DNA reads TGTGCCAGCAGCGTAGGCGCCGGACAGGGGGCCCCATACGAGCAGTACTTC. Translating it yields CASSVGAGQGAPYEQYF.

CDR3 sequence (DNA): TGTGCCAGCAACAGAGCGGGAGGGCCCTACGAGCAGTACTTC. Protein: CASNRAGGPYEQYF. The chain recombines TRBV6-1 with TRBJ2-7, with 10 nucleotides matching TRBD2. Trimming took 7 bases from V and 2 from J; bases not matched to a gene: 5. Germline lookup yields CDR1 MNHNS and CDR2 SASEGT. The length of the CDR3 is 14 residues.

This chain joins TRBV10-3 and TRBJ2-3, with D tentatively TRBD1 or TRBD2 (5 bases each). This CDR3 contains 15 residues. V lost 6 bases and J lost 4, with 17 bases in between. Germline V gene sequence: CDR1 ENHRY, CDR2 SYGVKD. CDR3 residues: CAIRSGTPGPDTQYF. CDR3 DNA sequence: TGTGCCATCAGATCCGGGACCCCGGGTCCAGATACGCAGTATTTT.

The chain joins TRBV7-9 to TRBJ2-1; TRBD2 aligns across 7 bases. CDR3 length equals 17 residues. Trimming cost V 4 bases and J 9 bases; bases outside gene matches: 18. CDR1 and CDR2 (germline): SEHNR, FQNEAQ (reference sequence). The CDR3 nucleotides read TGTGCCAGCAGCTCCCCCCCGGGACGGACGACGGGGGGTGAGCAGTTCTTC. This encodes CASSSPPGRTTGGEQFF.

This chain joins TRBV4-3 and TRBJ2-3; TRBD2 aligns across 7 bases. The germline CDR1 and CDR2 sequences are LGHNA and YSLEER. There are 15 residues in the CDR3. Unmatched junction bases numbered 9, after V lost 3 bases and J lost 6 bases. Here the CDR3 reads CASSHAGVLSDTQYF. In nucleotides, the CDR3 is TGCGCCAGCAGCCATGCGGGGGTCCTCTCCGATACGCAGTATTTT.

In its sample, this clone was seen once. The chain recombines TRBV5-1 with TRBJ2-5; 10 bases are a match to TRBD1. The trim removed 3 bases at V and 4 bases at J, leaving 12 bases unmatched. The CDR3 runs 17 residues. CDR1 is SGHRS and CDR2 is YFSETQ in the germline V gene. This chain's CDR3 is CASSSGGTGVYGETQYF. The CDR3 nucleotides read TGCGCCAGCAGCTCCGGCGGGACAGGGGTGTATGGAGAGACCCAGTACTTC. The entire variable domain, with the rest obtained from reference TRBV5-1 and TRBJ2-5, is as follows: KAGVTQTPRYLIKTRGQQVTLSCSPISGHRSVSWYQQTPGQGLQFLFEYFSETQRNKGNFPGRFSGRQFSNSRSEMNVSTLELGDSALYLCASSSGGTGVYGETQYFGPGTRLLVL.

The chain's CDR3 is CASAKVGGYTDTQYF. The CDR3 DNA follows: TGTGCCAGCGCCAAAGTCGGGGGGTACACAGATACGCAGTATTTT. The chain couples TRBV7-9 to TRBJ2-3, with 7 bases identical to TRBD2. The junction had 10 bases not matched to a gene; V was cut back by 8 bases and J by 2 bases. The germline V gene encodes CDR1 SEHNR and CDR2 FQNEAQ (reference sequence). The CDR3 extends over 15 amino acids.

The genes are TRBV10-3 and TRBJ2-1, with 15 bases lining up with TRBD2. The CDR3 covers 17 residues. Trimming removed 4 bases from V and 1 base from J; junction bases left unmatched: 2. Germline V gene lookup returns CDR1 ENHRY and CDR2 SYGVKD. The CDR3 region has the DNA TGTGCCATCAGTGGGGGACTAGCGGGGGGTTCCTACAATGAGCAGTTCTTC. It is translated as CAISGGLAGGSYNEQFF.

V is TRBV10-2 and J is TRBJ1-1; TRBD1 aligns across 7 bases. The V segment lost 5 bases and the J segment 0 bases; nucleotides outside the gene matches: 6. The CDR3 covers 15 residues. Germline V gene lookup returns CDR1 WSHSY and CDR2 SAAADI. CDR3 protein: CASSKRGQLNTEAFF. The CDR3, as DNA: TGCGCCAGCAGTAAGAGGGGACAGTTGAACACTGAAGCTTTCTTT.

The chain couples TRBV19 to TRBJ2-5; D might be TRBD1 (5 bases). V was shortened by 11 bases and J by 1 base, with 23 bases between the two germline ends. CDR3 size: 16 residues. Per germline, CDR1 LNHDA and CDR2 SQIVND (reference sequence). The chain's CDR3 is CAPQTGGHSPQETQYF. The CDR3 DNA reads TGTGCCCCCCAGACGGGCGGACATAGCCCCCAAGAGACCCAGTACTTC. Supplemented by reference TRBV19 and TRBJ2-5, the full variable domain reads DGGITQSPKYLFRKEGQNVTLSCEQNLNHDAMYWYRQDPGQGLRLIYYSQIVNDFQKGDIAEGYSVSREKKESFPLTVTSAQKNPTAFYLCAPQTGGHSPQETQYFGPGTRLLVL.

This clone occurred once. This chain uses TRBV13 with TRBJ2-5; D ambiguous. Germline CDR1 reads PRHDT; CDR2 reads FYEKMQ (reference sequence). Trimming shortened V by 5 bases and J by 4 bases, and 8 bases separated the two germline ends. The CDR3 extends over 12 amino acids. CDR3 sequence (DNA): TGTGCCAGCAGCGGGCCCAGAGAGACCCAGTACTTC. Protein sequence: CASSGPRETQYF.

The V call is TRBV5-1, the J call TRBJ2-1; D perhaps matches TRBD1 (5 bases). Looked up from germline, CDR1 is SGHRS and CDR2 is YFSETQ. With 5 bases removed from V and 3 bases from J, the gap between germline ends came to 18 bases. CDR3 length: 16 amino acids. This CDR3 is CASRPTYGANYNEQFF. In DNA form, the CDR3 reads TGCGCCAGCAGACCCACCTATGGGGCAAACTACAATGAGCAGTTCTTC. Full variable domain (remainder filled in from reference TRBV5-1 and TRBJ2-1): KAGVTQTPRYLIKTRGQQVTLSCSPISGHRSVSWYQQTPGQGLQFLFEYFSETQRNKGNFPGRFSGRQFSNSRSEMNVSTLELGDSALYLCASRPTYGANYNEQFFGPGTRLTVL.

This clone came up once. The CDR3 reads CASSVGGTVEAFF. In nucleotides, the CDR3 is TGTGCCAGCAGCGTAGGAGGGACAGTAGAAGCTTTCTTT. The chain carries TRBV9 and TRBJ1-1; 7 bases line up with TRBD1. The germline gives CDR1 SGDLS, CDR2 YYNGEE. The trim removed 0 bases at V and 8 bases at J, leaving 4 bases unmatched. The CDR3 is 13 residues long.

This sequence joins TRBV7-2 and TRBJ2-2, with TRBD1 matching 7 bases. CDR1 SGHTA and CDR2 FQGNSA come from the germline V gene. The V segment lost 5 bases and the J segment 0 bases; nucleotides outside the gene matches: 12. The CDR3 spans 18 residues. The CDR3 nucleotides read TGTGCCAGCAGCACAACCCCCGTAGGGGGCTCGAACACCGGGGAGCTGTTTTTT. Residues: CASSTTPVGGSNTGELFF.

The CDR3 spells CAITDRYNEQFF. The CDR3 nucleotides read TGTGCCATCACTGACAGATACAATGAGCAGTTCTTC. The chain has TRBV6-6 and TRBJ2-1, with D maybe TRBD1 (5 bases). This CDR3 region has 12 residues. V lost 10 bases to trimming and J lost 4 bases, with 11 bases between them. CDR1 MNHNY and CDR2 SVGAGI come from the germline V gene (reference sequence).

This chain connects TRBV2 to TRBJ2-1; a weak D match, TRBD1 (6 bases). The CDR3 is 15 residues long. Germline V gene lookup returns CDR1 SNHLY and CDR2 FYNNEI. V was pared by 6 bases and J by 3 bases, with 15 bases between. The CDR3 DNA follows: TGTGCCAGCAGCCAAGGCAGGGGTAACTACAATGAGCAGTTCTTC. Protein: CASSQGRGNYNEQFF.

The chain uses TRBV7-9 and TRBJ1-1, with D possibly being TRBD1 (5 bases). With 6 bases removed from V and 1 base from J, the gap between germline ends came to 12 bases. CDR1 is SEHNR, CDR2 FQNEAQ, per germline (reference sequence). This CDR3 has 14 amino acids. The DNA for the CDR3 is TGTGCCAGCAGTTTTCCTCAGGGGAACACTGAAGCTTTCTTT. Protein product: CASSFPQGNTEAFF.

In DNA, the CDR3 is TGCGCCAGCAGCCAGAGACAGGGGAACACCGGGGAGCTGTTTTTT. Protein: CASSQRQGNTGELFF. The chain is built from TRBV5-1 and TRBJ2-2; 7 nucleotides align to TRBD1. The germline gives CDR1 SGHRS, CDR2 YFSETQ. With V trimmed by 4 bases and J by 1 base, 4 bases remained unmatched. The CDR3 covers 15 residues.

In DNA, the CDR3 is TGTGCCAGCAGTGAAACAGGTTACAATGAGCAGTTCTTC. Amino acids: CASSETGYNEQFF. The chain couples TRBV7-2 to TRBJ2-1, with D perhaps matching TRBD1 (5 bases). Trimming shortened V by 6 bases and J by 4 bases, and 10 bases separated the two germline ends. The CDR3 loop spans 13 amino acids. Germline V gene data show CDR1 as SGHTA and CDR2 as FQGNSA.

The chain employs TRBV7-2 and TRBJ2-1; 10 bases align to TRBD2. V was pared by 1 base and J by 4 bases, with 4 bases of the junction left unmatched. The length of the CDR3 is 16 residues. Germline CDR1 SGHTA, CDR2 FQGNSA. The CDR3 nucleotides read TGTGCCAGCAGCTTAGTTAGCGGGAGGACATACAATGAGCAGTTCTTC. Protein product: CASSLVSGRTYNEQFF.

The chain joins TRBV7-2 to TRBJ2-5; D remains ambiguous. The CDR3 length is 14 residues. Germline V lookup: CDR1 SGHTA, CDR2 FQGNSA. V shed 5 bases and J shed 8 bases, with 18 bases lying between them. DNA for the CDR3: TGTGCCAGCAGCCTTGATGAGGCGGTTCGCACCCAGTACTTC. Translating gives CASSLDEAVRTQYF.

The chain combines TRBV5-4 with TRBJ1-1; tentatively, D is TRBD1 (6 bases). Germline CDR1 SGHNT, CDR2 YYREEE (reference sequence). Trimming pared 4 bases from V and 4 bases from J, leaving 8 bases between. The CDR3 runs 12 residues. CDR3 in DNA: TGTGCCAGCAGCCAGGGGTTCACTGAAGCTTTCTTT. This sequence encodes CASSQGFTEAFF. The entire variable domain, with the rest obtained from reference TRBV5-4 and TRBJ1-1, is as follows: ETGVTQSPTHLIKTRGQQVTLRCSSQSGHNTVSWYQQALGQGPQFIFQYYREEENGRGNFPPRFSGLQFPNYSSELNVNALELDDSALYLCASSQGFTEAFFGQGTRLTVV.

This sequence joins TRBV15 and TRBJ1-5, with TRBD1 matching over 10 bases. The CDR3 extends over 14 amino acids. V gave up 9 bases and J gave up 9 bases; unmatched junction bases: 11. Looked up from germline, CDR1 is LNHNV and CDR2 is YYDKDF (reference sequence). The CDR3 nucleotides are TGTGCCACGAAACGAACGACAGGGGGCTTGCCCCAGCATTTT. Amino acids: CATKRTTGGLPQHF.

The chain is built from TRBV5-6 and TRBJ1-2; D is uncertain. Trimming removed 0 bases from V and 4 bases from J, with 10 bases in between. This CDR3 is 14 amino acids long. Looked up from germline, CDR1 is SGHDT and CDR2 is YYEEEE. The CDR3, as DNA: TGTGCCAGCAGCTTGGACAGCTCTGGCTATGGCTACACCTTC. It yields the protein CASSLDSSGYGYTF.

The chain links TRBV18 to TRBJ2-7; a possible D gene is TRBD1 (6 bases). V dropped 2 bases and J dropped 2 bases, with 28 bases sitting between them. The CDR3 sequence is 20 residues long. CDR1 and CDR2 (germline): KGHSH, LQKENI. This CDR3 reads CASSPKTGLGNNRPTYEQYF. CDR3 sequence (DNA): TGTGCCAGCTCACCAAAGACAGGACTCGGGAATAATAGACCGACCTACGAGCAGTACTTC.

The rearrangement joins TRBV7-3 to TRBJ2-5; TRBD2 matches 15 bases. The CDR3 is made up of 17 amino acids. CDR1 SGHTA and CDR2 FQGTGA come from the germline V gene. The junction had 7 bases not matched to a gene; V was cut back by 4 bases and J by 4 bases. The CDR3 sequence: CASSSQGLAGGGETQYF. CDR3 nucleotides: TGTGCCAGCAGCTCACAGGGACTAGCGGGAGGTGGAGAGACCCAGTACTTC.